The T cell receptor beta chain described here comes from a study of cytomegalovirus exposure and HLA in healthy donors. This cohort consisted of healthy bone marrow donors. These donors counted as nominally healthy when sampled, but unrecorded immune exposures were likely. It was with 60 Vbeta and 13 Jbeta primers that the PCR ran. The table came from immunoSEQ multiplex PCR; TCRdb's copy has only in-frame clones and leaves some out. The sample lists over 130,000 clones, 61% occurring once. Study-wide results and caveats: A reported reduction in N-insertions relative to the roughly 710-donor mean was seen in an Asian-associated ancestry cluster in a later analysis. After further analysis at a later stage, around 17,000 TCR beta sequences were associated with HLA alleles at 0.05 false discovery rate.

To note about this clone: The antigen is undetermined.

What was sequenced was PBMCs. This receptor was taken from a male donor in good health and CMV-seronegative.

DNA for the CDR3: TGTGCCAGCAGCTGCGGCCGACCCGGGACTAGACTCAATGAGCAGTTCTTC. It translates to CASSCGRPGTRLNEQFF. The chain has TRBV12-1 and TRBJ2-1; the table's D call, TRBD2, was not checked against the DNA. TRBV12-1 has pseudogene status. This CDR3 comprises 17 residues.